Shown below are 14 T cell receptor beta chains from a single sample sequenced in a study of T-cell reconstitution after alpha-beta-depleted transplantation in children. Preparation of the TCRbeta library was carried out with unique molecular identifiers. Each CDR3 protein is one row after TCRdb ran MiXCR on the PCR reads. The sample shows roughly 240,000 distinct CDR3 sequences, roughly 8% of them seen only once. The specimen was PBMCs, mostly from graft donor cells, collected 180 days after TCRalphabeta/CD19-depleted stem cell transplant. The receptors stem from a male patient younger than 18 who had a stem cell transplant for acute lymphoblastic leukemia, so the T cells may come from the graft donor.

This clonotype was recorded at least ten times. This chain connects TRBV7-6 to TRBJ2-7; TRBD2 is a possible D gene (6 bases). This CDR3 is built from 13 residues. Trimming stripped 3 bases from V and 3 bases from J, with 9 bases between. From germline, CDR1 is SGHVS and CDR2 FNYEAQ. The CDR3 spells CASSFGTYYEQYF. CDR3 nucleotide sequence: TGTGCCAGCAGCTTCGGGACTTACTACGAGCAGTACTTC. Full variable domain (outside the CDR3, taken from reference TRBV7-6 and TRBJ2-7): GAGVSQSPRYKVTKRGQDVALRCDPISGHVSLYWYRQALGQGPEFLTYFNYEAQQDKSGLPNDRFSAERPEGSISTLTIQRTEQRDSAMYRCASSFGTYYEQYFGPGTRLTVT.

This clonotype was seen many times. J is TRBJ2-1 and V is TRBV19, with D possibly being TRBD1 or TRBD2 (6 bases each). CDR3 length equals 15 residues. The germline V gene has CDR1 LNHDA and CDR2 SQIVND (reference sequence). The V end lost 3 bases, the J end lost 0 bases, and 9 bases lay between the germline ends. CDR3 in amino acids: CASSIGGGSYNEQFF. CDR3 DNA sequence: TGTGCCAGTAGTATTGGAGGGGGCTCCTACAATGAGCAGTTCTTC.

This clonotype was seen ten or more times. The chain joins TRBV7-9 to TRBJ2-3; D uncertain. V lost 3 bases and J 2 bases, leaving 12 bases between the germline ends. The CDR3 has 15 residues. Germline lookup yields CDR1 SEHNR and CDR2 FQNEAQ (reference sequence). Here the CDR3 DNA reads TGTGCCAGCAGCTTTTCCTCGGGCCTCACAGATACGCAGTATTTT. Translated, it gives CASSFSSGLTDTQYF.

This clonotype has at least ten counts. This chain joins TRBV12-3 or TRBV12-4 and TRBJ2-2; TRBD1 matches at 10 bases. The CDR3 loop spans 13 amino acids. The ends lost 6 bases at V and 6 bases at J; junction bases unmatched: 1. The CDR3 DNA sequence: TGTGCCAGCAGGACAGGGGGCGCCGGGGAGCTGTTTTTT. Its translation: CASRTGGAGELFF.

This clonotype was observed at least ten times. This rearrangement joins TRBV9 to TRBJ2-6, with 8 bases lining up with TRBD2. Germline V gives CDR1 SGDLS, CDR2 YYNGEE. V dropped 0 bases and J dropped 3; count of bases not matched to a gene: 5. The CDR3 runs to 17 residues. DNA of the CDR3: TGTGCCAGCAGCGTAGCCGGGAGGGCCGGTGGGGCCAACGTCCTGACTTTC. The encoded protein is CASSVAGRAGGANVLTF. The full variable domain, its missing parts supplied by reference TRBV9 and TRBJ2-6, is DSGVTQTPKHLITATGQRVTLRCSPRSGDLSVYWYQQSLDQGLQFLIQYYNGEERAKGNILERFSAQQFPDLHSELNLSSLELGDSALYFCASSVAGRAGGANVLTFGAGSRLTVL.

This clonotype appeared many times. The V call is TRBV14, the J call TRBJ1-1; D may be TRBD1 (6 bases). CDR1 is SGHDN, CDR2 FVKESK, per germline. Between the trimmed V and J ends, which lost 2 bases and 1 base, there was a span of 14 bases. The CDR3 length is 16 residues. CDR3 sequence: CASSQRGAGPNTEAFF. The CDR3 region has the DNA TGTGCCAGCAGCCAAAGGGGGGCAGGACCGAACACTGAAGCTTTCTTT.

This chain uses TRBV10-3 with TRBJ2-2, with D uncertain. There are 14 residues in the CDR3. V was cut by 5 bases and J by 3 bases, with 10 bases left in between. Germline CDR1 is ENHRY and CDR2 is SYGVKD. In DNA form, the CDR3 reads TGTGCCATCAGTTTTGCAAGGGACACCGGGGAGCTGTTTTTT. Translation gives CAISFARDTGELFF.

This clonotype was seen ten or more times. The V and J genes are TRBV6-2 or TRBV6-3 and TRBJ1-2; D call uncertain. The V gene lost 3 bases and the J gene lost 2 bases, with 10 bases spanning the gap. CDR3 length: 14 residues. CDR1 MNHEY and CDR2 SVGEGT come from the germline V gene. The CDR3 DNA sequence: TGTGCCAGCAGTTATAACGGCAAAAACTATGGCTACACCTTC. Protein product: CASSYNGKNYGYTF.

A word on this clonotype: A read error may be the cause here, since a much bigger clone is one base away. The rearrangement links TRBV6-2 or TRBV6-3 to TRBJ2-1; 10 bases map to TRBD2. Germline CDR1 MNHEY, CDR2 SVGEGT. This CDR3 contains 18 residues. CDR3 region: CASSNSGPAGGLGNEQFF. CDR3 DNA: TGTGCCAGCAGTAACTCTGGGCCAGCGGGAGGGTTGGGCAATGAGCAGTTCTTC.

This clonotype came up many times. The chain carries TRBV6-5 and TRBJ1-1; D uncertain. In germline, CDR1 is MNHEY, CDR2 SVGAGI. The CDR3 sequence is 14 residues long. V was trimmed by 3 bases and J by 0 bases, leaving 8 bases between them. CDR3 bases: TGTGCCAGCAGTTATTCATCGATGAACACTGAAGCTTTCTTT. Protein: CASSYSSMNTEAFF.

This clonotype occurred once. It may be a read error: a sequence one base away is much more abundant. This chain uses TRBV9 with TRBJ2-1; D tentatively fits TRBD1 or TRBD2 (5 bases each). The CDR3 runs 11 residues. Trimming removed 7 bases from V and 9 bases from J, with 11 bases in between. Germline values: CDR1 SGDLS, CDR2 YYNGEE. CDR3 sequence: CASGGWGEQFF. The CDR3 DNA follows: TGTGCCAGCGGGGGATGGGGTGAGCAGTTCTTC.

This clonotype was seen at least ten times. The chain employs TRBV9 and TRBJ2-7, with unresolved D. Trimming stripped 0 bases from V and 2 bases from J, with 9 bases between. This CDR3 has 14 residues. The germline gives CDR1 SGDLS, CDR2 YYNGEE. The DNA for the CDR3 is TGTGCCAGCAGCGTAGAGGCCAGAGCCTACGAGCAGTACTTC. Amino acid sequence: CASSVEARAYEQYF.

This clonotype was seen repeatedly, ten times or more. The rearrangement links TRBV18 to TRBJ1-6; D unresolved. Trimming left V 1 base short and J 3 bases short, with 7 bases between. The germline CDR1 and CDR2 sequences are KGHSH and LQKENI. The CDR3 is 15 residues long. DNA for the CDR3: TGTGCCAGCTCACCACGGGGATTCTATAATTCACCCCTCCACTTT. The encoded protein is CASSPRGFYNSPLHF. The whole variable domain, remainder taken from reference TRBV18 and TRBJ1-6, is NAGVMQNPRHLVRRRGQEARLRCSPMKGHSHVYWYRQLPEEGLKFMVYLQKENIIDESGMPKERFSAEFPKEGPSILRIQQVVRGDSAAYFCASSPRGFYNSPLHFGNGTRLTVT.

This clonotype was observed at least ten times. The V and J genes are TRBV20-1 and TRBJ1-5; D might be TRBD1 (6 bases). This CDR3 is built from 12 residues. V was pared by 6 bases and J by 2 bases, with 8 bases between. Germline CDR1 reads DFQATT; CDR2 reads SNEGSKA (reference sequence). This CDR3 reads CSAQGGNQPQHF. For the CDR3, the DNA is TGCAGTGCACAGGGAGGCAATCAGCCCCAGCATTTT.